These T cell receptor beta chains were read from a single sample in a study of T-cell reconstitution after alpha-beta-depleted transplantation in children. TCRdb processed the PCR reads anew with MiXCR; each CDR3 protein has one entry. The sample records some 600,000 distinct CDR3 sequences, 10% to 15% being singletons. The sequencing here drew on PBMCs, mostly from graft donor cells, taken 360 days after TCRalphabeta/CD19-depleted stem cell transplant. The receptors here all came from a male patient between 5 and 17 years old who had a stem cell transplant for acute myeloid leukemia, so the T cells may come from the graft donor. CDR3s include the opening cysteine and the closing phenylalanine or tryptophan. The D gene is left open where the match is weak. For some rows the clone size is stated as once, few or many, or as a class when expanded; others skip it.

>few|-|TRBV9|TRBJ2-1
TGTGCCAGCAGCGTATCCCACAATGAGCAGTTCTTC
CASSVSHNEQFF
>-|TRBD2|TRBV10-3|TRBJ2-5
TGTGCCATCAGTTCCGGGACTAGCGGGAGTTTAGGAGAGACCCAGTACTTC
CAISSGTSGSLGETQYF
>-|TRBD2|TRBV7-6|TRBJ2-2
TGTGCCAGCAGCTTCAGCGGGAGTATCGCCAACACCGGGGAGCTGTTTTTT
CASSFSGSIANTGELFF
>-|TRBD1|TRBV5-1|TRBJ2-3
TGCGCCAGCAGCTTGGAGGGGGCGGGCCCAGATACGCAGTATTTT
CASSLEGAGPDTQYF
>many|-|TRBV3-1|TRBJ1-1
TGTGCCAGCAGCCAAGCCCCGGGACGTTCTGAAGCTTTCTTT
CASSQAPGRSEAFF
>many|-|TRBV19|TRBJ2-1
TGTGCCAGTTCGCAGACTAGACACAATGAGCAGTTCTTC
CASSQTRHNEQFF
>many|-|TRBV25-1|TRBJ1-1
TGTGCCAGCAGTGATGCAGGACTAGGGAACACTGAAGCTTTCTTT
CASSDAGLGNTEAFF
>few|TRBD2|TRBV6-2/TRBV6-3|TRBJ2-5
TGTGCCAGCACCAGACTAGCGGGAGAGACCCAGTACTTC
CASTRLAGETQYF
>-|-|TRBV20-1|TRBJ2-1
TGCAGTGCTAGGACTAGAGTATGGAATGAGCAGTTCTTC
CSARTRVWNEQFF
>-|-|TRBV30|TRBJ1-1
TGTGCCTGGACCGGCATTGACACGTCGGAAAAAGCTTTCTTT
CAWTGIDTSEKAFF
>many|TRBD2|TRBV5-4|TRBJ2-2
TGTGCCAGCAGCTTGGCCGGGACAGTTCTAGCGGGATATAACACCGGGGAGCTGTTTTTT
CASSLAGTVLAGYNTGELFF
>many|TRBD2|TRBV12-3/TRBV12-4|TRBJ2-1
TGTGCCAGCAGTGGGACTAGCGGGATTTTCAATGAGCAGTTCTTC
CASSGTSGIFNEQFF
>few|TRBD2|TRBV20-1|TRBJ2-7
TGCAGTGCTAGATCCGGGACTAGCGGGGCCTACGAGCAGTACTTC
CSARSGTSGAYEQYF
>many|-|TRBV20-1|TRBJ2-7
TGCAGTGCTAGAGATAGGTGGGGCGCGTTCTACGAGCAGTACTTC
CSARDRWGAFYEQYF
>few|-|TRBV9|TRBJ2-5
TGTGCCAGCAGCCCGGGGACTGTGAAAGAGACCCAGTACTTC
CASSPGTVKETQYF
>few|-|TRBV28|TRBJ1-6
TGTGCCAGCGGGTCGCGGGGACTCTATATTTCACCCCTCCACTTT
CASGSRGLYISPLHF
>many|-|TRBV5-8|TRBJ2-3
TGTGCCAGCAGCAGGGACTTCACAGATACGCAGTATTTT
CASSRDFTDTQYF
>-|-|TRBV15|TRBJ1-5
TGTGCCACCAGCAGTTCACCTAACAGGGGCAATCAGCCCCAGCATTTT
CATSSSPNRGNQPQHF
>few|-|TRBV5-1|TRBJ2-5
TGCGCCAGCAGCCCCTGGGACCTCGGGGGGACCCAGTACTTC
CASSPWDLGGTQYF
>many|-|TRBV7-2|TRBJ2-1
TGTGCCAGCAGCTTAGGGCCCCTCCAACTAGAGAACAATGAGCAGTTCTTC
CASSLGPLQLENNEQFF
>few|TRBD2|TRBV4-2|TRBJ2-7
TGTGCCAGCAGCCTCTCAGCCGCGGGAGGCCGCTCCTACGAGCAGTACTTC
CASSLSAAGGRSYEQYF
>-|-|TRBV11-2|TRBJ2-3
TGTGCCAGCAGTCCTAGCAGTTCTAGCACAGATACGCAGTATTTT
CASSPSSSSTDTQYF
>few|TRBD2|TRBV28|TRBJ2-3
TGTGCCAGCAGTTTATCCGAAGGACTAGCGGGCACAGATACGCAGTATTTT
CASSLSEGLAGTDTQYF
>many|-|TRBV7-9|TRBJ2-7
TGTGCCAGCAGCTTTTTCCAGACCTACGAGCAGTACTTC
CASSFFQTYEQYF
>-|-|TRBV28|TRBJ2-7
TGTGCCAGTAGAGGCAGGAACTCCTACGAGCAGTACTTC
CASRGRNSYEQYF
>many|-|TRBV12-3/TRBV12-4|TRBJ1-2
TGTGCCAGCAGTTTAGGCCTCAGCTATGGCTACACCTTC
CASSLGLSYGYTF
>-|-|TRBV7-8|TRBJ2-7
TGTGCCAGCACCAAAGAGCGGGTTCCCTCCTACGAGCAGTACTTC
CASTKERVPSYEQYF
>-|TRBD1|TRBV29-1|TRBJ1-1
TGCAGCGTAAGACAGGGTGGCACTGAAGCTTTCTTT
CSVRQGGTEAFF
>-|-|TRBV28|TRBJ2-1
TGTGCCAGCAGTCCCCAACCGGGACTTAACAATGAGCAGTTCTTC
CASSPQPGLNNEQFF
>few|TRBD2|TRBV10-3|TRBJ2-1
TGTGCCACGGGGACTAGCGGGAGAAATGAGCAGTTCTTC
CATGTSGRNEQFF
>-|TRBD1|TRBV27|TRBJ2-1
TGTGCCAGCAGGATGACAGGGGGCGGGTACAATGAGCAGTTCTTC
CASRMTGGGYNEQFF
>many|-|TRBV15|TRBJ2-1
TGTGCCACCAGCCCTAATAATGAGCAGTTCTTC
CATSPNNEQFF